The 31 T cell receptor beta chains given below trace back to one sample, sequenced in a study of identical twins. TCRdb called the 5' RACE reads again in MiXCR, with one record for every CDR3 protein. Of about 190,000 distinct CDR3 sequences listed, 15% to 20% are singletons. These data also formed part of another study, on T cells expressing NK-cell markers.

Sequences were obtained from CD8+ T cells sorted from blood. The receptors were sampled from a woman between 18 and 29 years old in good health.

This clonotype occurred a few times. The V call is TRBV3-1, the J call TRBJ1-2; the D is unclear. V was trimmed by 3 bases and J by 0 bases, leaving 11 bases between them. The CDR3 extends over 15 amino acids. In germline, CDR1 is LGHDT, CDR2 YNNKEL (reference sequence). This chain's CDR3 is CASSQAGGANYGYTF. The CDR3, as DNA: TGTGCCAGCAGCCAGGCGGGCGGAGCTAACTATGGCTACACCTTC.

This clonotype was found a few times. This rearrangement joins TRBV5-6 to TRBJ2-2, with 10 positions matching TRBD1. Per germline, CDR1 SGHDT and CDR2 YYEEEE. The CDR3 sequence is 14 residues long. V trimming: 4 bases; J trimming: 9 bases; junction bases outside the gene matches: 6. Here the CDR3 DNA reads TGTGCCAGCAGCCCCGGGACAGGGGAACGGGAGCTGTTTTTT. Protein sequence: CASSPGTGERELFF.

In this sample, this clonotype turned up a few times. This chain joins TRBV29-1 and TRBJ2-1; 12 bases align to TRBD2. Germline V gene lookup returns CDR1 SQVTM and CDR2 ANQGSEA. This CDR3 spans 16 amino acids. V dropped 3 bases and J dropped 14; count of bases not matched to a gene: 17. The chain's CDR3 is CSVDPPILAGGPSEFF. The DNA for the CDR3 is TGCAGCGTTGATCCCCCCATCCTAGCGGGAGGGCCGTCCGAGTTCTTC.

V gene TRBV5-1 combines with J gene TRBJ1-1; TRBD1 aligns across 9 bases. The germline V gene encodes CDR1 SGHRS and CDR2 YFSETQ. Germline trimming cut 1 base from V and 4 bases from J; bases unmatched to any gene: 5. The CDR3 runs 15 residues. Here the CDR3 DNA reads TGCGCCAGCAGCTTGCGGTGGGGACAGGGCACTGAAGCTTTCTTT. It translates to CASSLRWGQGTEAFF.

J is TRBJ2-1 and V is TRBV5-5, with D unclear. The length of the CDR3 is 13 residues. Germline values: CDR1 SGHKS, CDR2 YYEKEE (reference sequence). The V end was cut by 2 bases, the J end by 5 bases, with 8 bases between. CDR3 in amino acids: CASSFFPDNEQFF. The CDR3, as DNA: TGTGCCAGCAGCTTCTTCCCCGACAATGAGCAGTTCTTC.

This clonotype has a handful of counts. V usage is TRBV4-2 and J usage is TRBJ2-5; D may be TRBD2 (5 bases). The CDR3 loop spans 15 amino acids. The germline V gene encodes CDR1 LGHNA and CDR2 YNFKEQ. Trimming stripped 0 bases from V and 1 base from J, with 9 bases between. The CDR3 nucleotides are TGTGCCAGCAGCCAAGAATGGCTAGCCCAAGAGACCCAGTACTTC. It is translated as CASSQEWLAQETQYF.

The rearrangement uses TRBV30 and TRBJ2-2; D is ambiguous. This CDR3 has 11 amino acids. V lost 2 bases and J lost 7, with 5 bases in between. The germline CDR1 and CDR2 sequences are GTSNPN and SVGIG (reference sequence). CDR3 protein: CAWSLNGELFF. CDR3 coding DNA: TGTGCCTGGAGTTTGAACGGGGAGCTGTTTTTT.

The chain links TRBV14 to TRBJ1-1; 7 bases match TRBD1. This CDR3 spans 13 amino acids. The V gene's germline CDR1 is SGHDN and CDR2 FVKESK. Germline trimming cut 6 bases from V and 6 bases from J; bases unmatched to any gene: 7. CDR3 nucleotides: TGTGCCAGCAGTCCAGGGGGTATCGCTGAAGCTTTCTTT. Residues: CASSPGGIAEAFF. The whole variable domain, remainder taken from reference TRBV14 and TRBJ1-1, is EAGVTQFPSHSVIEKGQTVTLRCDPISGHDNLYWYRRVMGKEIKFLLHFVKESKQDESGMPNNRFLAERTGGTYSTLKVQPAELEDSGVYFCASSPGGIAEAFFGQGTRLTVV.

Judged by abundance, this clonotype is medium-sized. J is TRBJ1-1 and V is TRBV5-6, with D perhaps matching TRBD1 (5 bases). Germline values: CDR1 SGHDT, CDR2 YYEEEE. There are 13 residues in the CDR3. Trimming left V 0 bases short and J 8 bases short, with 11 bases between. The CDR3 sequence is CASSLVIGEEAFF. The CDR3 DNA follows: TGTGCCAGCAGCTTGGTGATAGGGGAGGAAGCTTTCTTT.

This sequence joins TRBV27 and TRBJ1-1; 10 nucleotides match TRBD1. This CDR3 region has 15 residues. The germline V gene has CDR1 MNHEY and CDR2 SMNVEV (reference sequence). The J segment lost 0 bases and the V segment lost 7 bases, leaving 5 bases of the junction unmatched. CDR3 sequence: CASTVTGGLNTEAFF. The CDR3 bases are TGTGCCAGCACAGTGACAGGGGGCTTGAACACTGAAGCTTTCTTT.

CDR3 bases: TGCAGTGCTAGAGATGGAGAGCAGTACTTC. This gives the protein CSARDGEQYF. The chain links TRBV20-1 to TRBJ2-7; no reliable D call. Trimming stripped 0 bases from V and 7 bases from J, with 4 bases between. Germline V gene sequence: CDR1 DFQATT, CDR2 SNEGSKA (reference sequence). CDR3 size: 10 residues.

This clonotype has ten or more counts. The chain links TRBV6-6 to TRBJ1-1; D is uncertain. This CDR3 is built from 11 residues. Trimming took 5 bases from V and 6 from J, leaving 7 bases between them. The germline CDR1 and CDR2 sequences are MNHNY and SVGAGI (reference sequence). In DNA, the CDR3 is TGTGCCAGCAGTCCTGCGTCTGAAGCTTTCTTT. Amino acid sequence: CASSPASEAFF.

The CDR3 DNA sequence: TGCAGCAGGGACGAGAACACTGAAGCTTTCTTT. Its translation is CSRDENTEAFF. The chain employs TRBV29-1 and TRBJ1-1; possibly TRBD1 for D (5 bases). CDR3 length equals 11 residues. In germline, CDR1 is SQVTM, CDR2 ANQGSEA. Trimming removed 8 bases at V and 1 base at J, with 8 bases between. Supplemented by reference TRBV29-1 and TRBJ1-1, the full variable domain reads SAVISQKPSRDICQRGTSLTIQCQVDSQVTMMFWYRQQPGQSLTLIATANQGSEATYESGFVIDKFPISRPNLTFSTLTVSNMSPEDSSIYLCSRDENTEAFFGQGTRLTVV.

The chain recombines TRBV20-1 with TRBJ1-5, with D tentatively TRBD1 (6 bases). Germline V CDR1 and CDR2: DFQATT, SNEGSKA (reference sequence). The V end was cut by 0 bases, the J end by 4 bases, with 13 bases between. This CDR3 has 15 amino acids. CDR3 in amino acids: CSARDTRGANQPQHF. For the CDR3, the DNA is TGCAGTGCTAGAGATACCAGGGGAGCAAATCAGCCCCAGCATTTT.

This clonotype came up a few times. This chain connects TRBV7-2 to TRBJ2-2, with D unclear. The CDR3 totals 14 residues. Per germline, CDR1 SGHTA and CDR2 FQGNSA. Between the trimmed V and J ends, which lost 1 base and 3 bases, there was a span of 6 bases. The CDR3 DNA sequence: TGTGCCAGCAGCTTAGATGAGGACACCGGGGAGCTGTTTTTT. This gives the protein CASSLDEDTGELFF. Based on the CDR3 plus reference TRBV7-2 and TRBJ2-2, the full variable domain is GAGVSQSPSNKVTEKGKDVELRCDPISGHTALYWYRQSLGQGLEFLIYFQGNSAPDKSGLPSDRFSAERTGGSVSTLTIQRTQQEDSAVYLCASSLDEDTGELFFGEGSRLTVL.

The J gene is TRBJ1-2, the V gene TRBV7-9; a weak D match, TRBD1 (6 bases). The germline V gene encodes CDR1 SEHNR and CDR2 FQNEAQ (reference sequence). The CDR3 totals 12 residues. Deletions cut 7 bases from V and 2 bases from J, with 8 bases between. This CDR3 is CASTRGNYGYTF. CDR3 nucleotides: TGTGCCAGCACCAGGGGCAACTATGGCTACACCTTC.

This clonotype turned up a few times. DNA for the CDR3: TGTGCCAGCACCTCGACCGTTAACTATGGCTACACCTTC. Amino acid sequence: CASTSTVNYGYTF. This chain joins TRBV12-3 or TRBV12-4 and TRBJ1-2, with unresolved D. Trimming removed 7 bases at V and 1 base at J, with 10 bases between. This CDR3 region has 13 residues.

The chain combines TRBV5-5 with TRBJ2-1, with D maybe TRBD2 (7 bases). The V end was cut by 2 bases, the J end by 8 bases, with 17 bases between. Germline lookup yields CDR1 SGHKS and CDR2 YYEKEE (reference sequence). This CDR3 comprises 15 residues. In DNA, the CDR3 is TGTGCCAGCAGCTTAAGGAGGGGGGGCAGGGATGAGCAGTTCTTC. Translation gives CASSLRRGGRDEQFF. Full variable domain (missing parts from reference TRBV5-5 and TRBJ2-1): DAGVTQSPTHLIKTRGQQVTLRCSPISGHKSVSWYQQVLGQGPQFIFQYYEKEERGRGNFPDRFSARQFPNYSSELNVNALLLGDSALYLCASSLRRGGRDEQFFGPGTRLTVL.

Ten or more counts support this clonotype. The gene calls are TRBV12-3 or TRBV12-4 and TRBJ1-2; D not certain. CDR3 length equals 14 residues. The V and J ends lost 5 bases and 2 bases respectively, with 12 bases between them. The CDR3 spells CASSNSPLNYGYTF. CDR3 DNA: TGTGCCAGCAGTAACTCACCGCTGAACTATGGCTACACCTTC.

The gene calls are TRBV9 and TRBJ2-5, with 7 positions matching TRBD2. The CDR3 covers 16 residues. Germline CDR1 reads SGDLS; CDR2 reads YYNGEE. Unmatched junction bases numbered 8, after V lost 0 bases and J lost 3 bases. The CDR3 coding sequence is TGTGCCAGCAGCGTAGGGGTTCGGGGGGAAAAAGAGACCCAGTACTTC. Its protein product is CASSVGVRGEKETQYF.

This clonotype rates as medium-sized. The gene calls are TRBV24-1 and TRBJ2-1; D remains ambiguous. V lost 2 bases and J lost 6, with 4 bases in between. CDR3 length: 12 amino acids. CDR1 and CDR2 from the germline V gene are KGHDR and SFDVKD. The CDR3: CATSDSRNEQFF. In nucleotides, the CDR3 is TGTGCCACCAGTGATTCTCGCAATGAGCAGTTCTTC.

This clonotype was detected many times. DNA of the CDR3: TGTGCCAGCAGTCAGGGGAACACCGGGGAGCTGTTTTTT. This translates into CASSQGNTGELFF. The chain uses TRBV6-4 and TRBJ2-2; D possibly corresponds to TRBD1 (5 bases). Germline CDR1 MRHNA, CDR2 SNTAGT. Between the trimmed V and J ends, which lost 5 bases and 1 base, there was a span of 5 bases. The CDR3 loop spans 13 amino acids.

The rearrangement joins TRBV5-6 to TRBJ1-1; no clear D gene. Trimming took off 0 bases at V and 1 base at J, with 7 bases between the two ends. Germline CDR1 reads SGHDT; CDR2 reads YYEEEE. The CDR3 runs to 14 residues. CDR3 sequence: CASSLATANTEAFF. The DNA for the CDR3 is TGTGCCAGCAGCTTGGCCACAGCGAACACTGAAGCTTTCTTT.

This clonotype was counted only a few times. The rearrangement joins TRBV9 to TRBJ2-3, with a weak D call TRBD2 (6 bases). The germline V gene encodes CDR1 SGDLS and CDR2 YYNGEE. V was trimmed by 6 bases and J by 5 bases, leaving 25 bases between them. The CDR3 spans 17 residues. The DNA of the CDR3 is TGTGCCAGCACCCACTCCGGGACTCAGTCTTCACTAGATACGCAGTATTTT. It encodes CASTHSGTQSSLDTQYF.

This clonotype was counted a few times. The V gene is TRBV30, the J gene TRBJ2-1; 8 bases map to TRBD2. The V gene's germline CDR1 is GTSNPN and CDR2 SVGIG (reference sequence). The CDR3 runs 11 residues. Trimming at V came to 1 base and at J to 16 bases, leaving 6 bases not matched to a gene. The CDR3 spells CAWSAGLAGFF. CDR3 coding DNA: TGTGCCTGGAGTGCTGGACTAGCAGGTTTCTTC.

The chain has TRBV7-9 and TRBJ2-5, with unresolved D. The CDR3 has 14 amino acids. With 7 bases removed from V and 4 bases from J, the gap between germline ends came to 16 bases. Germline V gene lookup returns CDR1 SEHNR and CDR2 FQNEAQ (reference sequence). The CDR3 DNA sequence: TGTGCCAGCAAGATCGGCGACCCAAGAGAGACCCAGTACTTC. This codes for CASKIGDPRETQYF. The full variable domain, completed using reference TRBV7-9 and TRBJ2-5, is DTGVSQNPRHKITKRGQNVTFRCDPISEHNRLYWYRQTLGQGPEFLTYFQNEAQLEKSRLLSDRFSAERPKGSFSTLEIQRTEQGDSAMYLCASKIGDPRETQYFGPGTRLLVL.

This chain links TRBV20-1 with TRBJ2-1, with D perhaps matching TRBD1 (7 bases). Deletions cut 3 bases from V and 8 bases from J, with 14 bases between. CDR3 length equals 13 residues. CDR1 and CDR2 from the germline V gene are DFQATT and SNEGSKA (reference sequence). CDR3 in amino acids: CSASAGRGHEQFF. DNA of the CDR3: TGCAGTGCTAGTGCGGGAAGGGGGCATGAGCAGTTCTTC.

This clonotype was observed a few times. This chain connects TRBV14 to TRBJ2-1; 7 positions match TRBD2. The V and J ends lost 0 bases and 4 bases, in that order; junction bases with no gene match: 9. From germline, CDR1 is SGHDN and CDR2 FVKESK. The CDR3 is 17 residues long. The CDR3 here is CASSQEFNPSGYNEQFF. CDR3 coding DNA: TGTGCCAGCAGCCAAGAATTTAATCCTAGCGGATACAATGAGCAGTTCTTC.

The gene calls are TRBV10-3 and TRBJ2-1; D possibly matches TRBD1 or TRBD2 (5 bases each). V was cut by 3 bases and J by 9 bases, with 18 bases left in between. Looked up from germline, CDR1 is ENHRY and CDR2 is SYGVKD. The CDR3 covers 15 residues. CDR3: CAISDGIGKGTEQFF. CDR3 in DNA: TGTGCCATCAGTGACGGTATCGGGAAGGGGACTGAGCAGTTCTTC.

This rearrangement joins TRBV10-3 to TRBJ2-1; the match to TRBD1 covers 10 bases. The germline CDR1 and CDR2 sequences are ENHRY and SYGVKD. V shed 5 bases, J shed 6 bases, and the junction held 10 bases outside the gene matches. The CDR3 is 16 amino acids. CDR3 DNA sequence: TGTGCCATCAGTCCGCTAGGACAGGGGGGAAGCAATGAGCAGTTCTTC. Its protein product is CAISPLGQGGSNEQFF.

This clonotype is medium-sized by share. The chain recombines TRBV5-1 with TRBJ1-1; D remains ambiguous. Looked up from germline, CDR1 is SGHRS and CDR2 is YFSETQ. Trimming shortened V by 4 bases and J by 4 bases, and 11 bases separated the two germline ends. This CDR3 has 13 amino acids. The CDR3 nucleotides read TGCGCCAGCAGCCCTACAGTCGCCACTGAAGCTTTCTTT. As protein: CASSPTVATEAFF.